What follows are 20 T cell receptor beta chains derived from one specimen sequenced in a study of shared clonotypes between healthy human individuals. TCRdb keeps only in-frame clones here, not all; method: immunoSEQ multiplex PCR. Among 2 million to 2.5 million clones listed, 90% to 96% were seen once. The sequencing sample was made of naive CD4+ T cells sorted from blood. Subset given: CD45RA+ positively selected. These receptors all stem from a man younger than 35 in good health.

A note on this clone: The junction departs from the called germline gene at one end, perhaps through a read error. V usage is TRBV7-7 and J usage is TRBJ2-3; 9 positions agree with TRBD2. The germline V gene has CDR1 SSHAT and CDR2 FNYEAQ (reference sequence). The CDR3 consists of 15 residues. For the CDR3, the DNA is TGTGCTAGCAGCCCGGGACTAGCTAAAACAGATACGCAGTATTTT. It yields the protein CASSPGLAKTDTQYF.

This chain joins TRBV2 and TRBJ2-7; 8 nucleotides agree with TRBD2. Germline lookup yields CDR1 SNHLY and CDR2 FYNNEI. V lost 5 bases to trimming and J lost 3 bases; unmatched junction nucleotides: 9. This CDR3 spans 15 amino acids. The CDR3 nucleotides read TGTGCCAGCAGTCTCCAAGCGGGAGAATTCTACGAGCAGTACTTC. Protein sequence: CASSLQAGEFYEQYF.

The rearrangement joins TRBV18 to TRBJ1-1, with 10 bases aligning to TRBD1. The V and J ends lost 5 bases and 0 bases, in that order; junction bases with no gene match: 6. CDR1 is KGHSH, CDR2 LQKENI, per germline. This CDR3 comprises 16 residues. Written as DNA, the CDR3 is TGTGCCAGCTCAACCTCGGGACAGGGGATGAACACTGAAGCTTTCTTT. It specifies CASSTSGQGMNTEAFF. Using reference TRBV18 and TRBJ1-1 for the parts outside the CDR3, the full variable domain is NAGVMQNPRHLVRRRGQEARLRCSPMKGHSHVYWYRQLPEEGLKFMVYLQKENIIDESGMPKERFSAEFPKEGPSILRIQQVVRGDSAAYFCASSTSGQGMNTEAFFGQGTRLTVV.

This sequence joins TRBV18 and TRBJ2-7; maybe TRBD1 (6 bases). Germline V gene sequence: CDR1 KGHSH, CDR2 LQKENI. Trimming took 6 bases from V and 5 from J, leaving 14 bases between them. CDR3 length equals 13 residues. CDR3 DNA sequence: TGTGCCAGCTCTCCGGACAGATCCCACGAGCAGTACTTC. This gives the protein CASSPDRSHEQYF. The entire variable domain, with the rest obtained from reference TRBV18 and TRBJ2-7, is as follows: NAGVMQNPRHLVRRRGQEARLRCSPMKGHSHVYWYRQLPEEGLKFMVYLQKENIIDESGMPKERFSAEFPKEGPSILRIQQVVRGDSAAYFCASSPDRSHEQYFGPGTRLTVT.

This chain connects TRBV7-3 to TRBJ2-7, with D uncertain. V was clipped by 4 bases and J by 0 bases, with 4 bases between them. This CDR3 is 12 amino acids long. Germline V lookup: CDR1 SGHTA, CDR2 FQGTGA. The CDR3 DNA reads as TGTGCCAGCAGCTCCAGCTCCTACGAGCAGTACTTC. Protein sequence: CASSSSSYEQYF.

As regards this clone: Other DNA sequences in the same sample also yield this CDR3. The V call is TRBV6-4, the J call TRBJ1-1; weak D call: TRBD1 (6 bases). Germline assignment: CDR1 MRHNA and CDR2 SNTAGT. The V gene lost 6 bases and the J gene lost 2 bases, with 13 bases spanning the gap. The CDR3 consists of 14 residues. CDR3 in DNA: TGTGCCAGCAGCGCACAGGGTGGAAACACTGAAGCTTTCTTT. Its translation: CASSAQGGNTEAFF.

This rearrangement joins TRBV30 to TRBJ2-1; D might be TRBD2 (5 bases). Between the trimmed V and J ends, which lost 0 bases and 1 base, there was a span of 10 bases. CDR3 size: 15 residues. Germline values: CDR1 GTSNPN, CDR2 SVGIG (reference sequence). CDR3: CAWSVYEGSYNEQFF. The CDR3 nucleotides are TGTGCCTGGAGTGTATACGAGGGTTCCTACAATGAGCAGTTCTTC.

V and J are TRBV10-3 and TRBJ2-2, with 8 positions matching TRBD1. The junction had 8 bases not matched to a gene; V was cut back by 7 bases and J by 7 bases. The CDR3 spans 14 residues. The germline V gene encodes CDR1 ENHRY and CDR2 SYGVKD. In DNA, the CDR3 is TGTGCCATCACCGAGGACAGGGACGGCGGGGAGCTGTTTTTT. This gives the protein CAITEDRDGGELFF.

The gene calls are TRBV28 and TRBJ1-2; D gene ambiguous. Trimming cost V 8 bases and J 5 bases, with 15 bases left between them. This CDR3 comprises 13 residues. CDR1 and CDR2 (germline): MDHEN, SYDVKM. The CDR3 region has the DNA TGTGCCAGCTACGATGTTGGGCAATATGGCTACACCTTC. Amino acids: CASYDVGQYGYTF.

The CDR3 loop is CACVPDTEAFF. The DNA for the CDR3 is TGTGCTTGCGTGCCCGACACTGAAGCTTTCTTT. The chain uses TRBV30 and TRBJ1-1; D gene ambiguous. Germline CDR1 reads GTSNPN; CDR2 reads SVGIG (reference sequence). The CDR3 extends over 11 amino acids.

The V and J genes are TRBV10-3 and TRBJ2-7; D is uncertain. From germline, CDR1 is ENHRY and CDR2 SYGVKD. The CDR3 totals 13 residues. V was cut by 6 bases and J by 2 bases, with 11 bases left in between. CDR3 in DNA: TGTGCCATCAGGCAAGGGATAGCCTACGAGCAGTACTTC. Protein: CAIRQGIAYEQYF.

The CDR3 loop is CSVRGSREASYNEQFF. The DNA of the CDR3 is TGCAGCGTGCGAGGGTCGCGGGAGGCGTCCTACAATGAGCAGTTCTTC. V gene TRBV29-1 combines with J gene TRBJ2-1; 8 nucleotides agree with TRBD2. The J segment lost 1 base and the V segment lost 6 bases, leaving 11 bases of the junction unmatched. Germline values: CDR1 SQVTM, CDR2 ANQGSEA. The CDR3 loop spans 16 amino acids.

The chain carries TRBV5-1 and TRBJ2-7; possibly TRBD1 for D (6 bases). Trimming took 0 bases from V and 1 from J, leaving 14 bases between them. This CDR3 has 16 residues. Germline-derived CDR1 and CDR2 are SGHRS and YFSETQ. CDR3 region: CASSLDGGTVSYEQYF. As DNA, the CDR3 is TGCGCCAGCAGCTTGGATGGGGGCACGGTATCCTACGAGCAGTACTTC.

The chain employs TRBV14 and TRBJ2-1; 13 bases line up with TRBD2. Germline V lookup: CDR1 SGHDN, CDR2 FVKESK. The CDR3 is made up of 20 amino acids. The trim removed 4 bases at V and 0 bases at J, leaving 12 bases unmatched. The CDR3 sequence is CASSRSGTSGILSSYNEQFF. CDR3 bases: TGTGCCAGCAGCCGGTCCGGGACTAGCGGGATCCTTAGCTCCTACAATGAGCAGTTCTTC.

The rearrangement joins TRBV27 to TRBJ1-1; D is possibly TRBD1 (5 bases). Per the germline V gene, CDR1 is MNHEY and CDR2 is SMNVEV (reference sequence). V was trimmed by 5 bases and J by 1 base, leaving 11 bases between them. This CDR3 contains 14 residues. Here the CDR3 DNA reads TGTGCCAGCAGTATGTTTACAGGGAACACTGAAGCTTTCTTT. Translation: CASSMFTGNTEAFF.

This clone was detected only a few times. The V call is TRBV30, the J call TRBJ1-3; D remains ambiguous. Between the trimmed V and J ends, which lost 0 bases and 11 bases, there was a span of 17 bases. Germline V gene data show CDR1 as GTSNPN and CDR2 as SVGIG (reference sequence). The CDR3 runs to 14 residues. The CDR3 region has the DNA TGTGCCTGGAGTGTACTTTCGTCGGACGGGCCCATATATTTT. It specifies CAWSVLSSDGPIYF. The whole variable domain, filled in from reference TRBV30 and TRBJ1-3, reads SQTIHQWPATLVQPVGSPLSLECTVEGTSNPNLYWYRQAAGRGLQLLFYSVGIGQISSEVPQNLSASRPQDRQFILSSKKLLLSDSGFYLCAWSVLSSDGPIYFGEGSWLTVV.

A note on this clone: Other DNA sequences in the sample encode the same CDR3. The chain has TRBV5-1 and TRBJ2-3, with TRBD2 matching 10 bases. The CDR3 is 15 residues long. Germline V gene lookup returns CDR1 SGHRS and CDR2 YFSETQ. The V and J ends lost 4 bases and 2 bases, in that order; junction bases with no gene match: 4. CDR3 protein: CASSRTSGATDTQYF. The CDR3 DNA is TGCGCCAGCAGCCGGACTAGCGGAGCCACAGATACGCAGTATTTT.

The rearrangement links TRBV5-4 to TRBJ2-3; 7 nucleotides agree with TRBD2. In germline, CDR1 is SGHNT, CDR2 YYREEE (reference sequence). The CDR3 extends over 15 amino acids. Trimming cost V 2 bases and J 3 bases; bases outside gene matches: 6. The CDR3 region has the DNA TGTGCCAGCAGCTTTAGGGGCGGGGGAACAGATACGCAGTATTTT. This encodes CASSFRGGGTDTQYF.

V gene TRBV5-1 combines with J gene TRBJ2-5; TRBD2 might be the D (5 bases). Germline V gene data show CDR1 as SGHRS and CDR2 as YFSETQ. The CDR3 extends over 15 amino acids. V was trimmed by 4 bases and J by 5 bases, leaving 18 bases between them. The CDR3 sequence is CASSPGGASLETQYF. The DNA for the CDR3 is TGCGCCAGCAGCCCTGGAGGCGCTAGCTTGGAGACCCAGTACTTC.

V is TRBV6-1 and J is TRBJ1-1; the D is unclear. Trimming pared 0 bases from V and 11 bases from J, leaving 16 bases between. Germline CDR1 and CDR2: MNHNS and SASEGT. The CDR3 consists of 14 residues. CDR3 sequence reads: CASSEALGSSNAFF. CDR3 DNA: TGTGCCAGCAGTGAAGCTCTGGGATCCTCGAACGCTTTCTTT.